The rows below give T cell receptor beta chains drawn from one sample of a study of blood T cell repertoires in COVID-19. Sequencing used immunoSEQ multiplex PCR; TCRdb keeps in-frame clones, though not all of them. The table records roughly 42,000 clones, around 91% of them present only once. Sequenced input: peripheral blood. The source is a man aged 25-40 years with active or convalescent COVID-19. The CDR3 runs from the conserved cysteine through the conserved F or W. The D gene is left open where the match is weak. Rows give clone size only sometimes, using once, few, many, or a class for an expanded clone.

>TRBV12-5|TRBJ2-5|-|-
CASGLVGGETQYF
TGTGCTAGTGGTTTGGTCGGGGGTGAGACCCAGTACTTC
>TRBV5-1|TRBJ2-2|-|-
CASSFKEGVNTGELFF
TGCGCCAGCAGCTTTAAGGAGGGTGTGAACACCGGGGAGCTGTTTTTT
>TRBV19|TRBJ2-1|-|TRBD2
CASTRLAGEGEQFF
TGTGCCAGTACCCGACTAGCGGGAGAGGGTGAGCAGTTCTTC
>TRBV2|TRBJ1-5|-|-
CASSTRGSDLGNQPQHF
TGTGCCAGCAGTACCAGGGGATCGGACCTGGGCAATCAGCCCCAGCATTTT
>TRBV6-5|TRBJ2-7|-|TRBD1
CASSYSGQGSYEQYF
TGTGCCAGCAGTTACTCGGGACAGGGGTCCTACGAGCAGTACTTC
>TRBV6-2/TRBV6-3|TRBJ1-5|-|TRBD1
CASSSGQGFNNQPQHF
TGTGCCAGCAGTTCAGGACAGGGGTTTAACAATCAGCCCCAGCATTTT
>TRBV5-6|TRBJ1-2|large|TRBD1
CASSYGTAYGYTF
TGTGCCAGCAGCTACGGGACAGCCTATGGCTACACCTTC
>TRBV10-3|TRBJ2-7|-|TRBD1
CAISEKTGYEQYF
TGTGCCATCAGTGAGAAGACAGGGTACGAGCAGTACTTC
>TRBV5-1|TRBJ1-3|-|TRBD1
CASSLDPGQSRNTIYF
TGCGCCAGCAGCTTGGATCCGGGACAGTCGAGAAACACCATATATTTT
>TRBV5-6|TRBJ2-7|-|TRBD2
CASSLGLAGAPYEQYF
TGTGCCAGCAGCTTGGGACTAGCGGGGGCCCCCTACGAGCAGTACTTC
>TRBV7-9|TRBJ1-1|-|TRBD1
CASSRDRSNTEAFF
TGTGCCAGCAGCCGGGACAGGAGCAACACTGAAGCTTTCTTT
>TRBV24-1|TRBJ2-1|-|TRBD1
CATSLTGAVGEQFF
TGTGCCACCAGCCTCACAGGGGCCGTGGGTGAGCAGTTCTTC
>TRBV10-1|TRBJ2-3|-|-
CASSEFDSTTSTDTQYF
TGCGCCAGCAGTGAGTTTGACAGCACAACTAGCACAGATACGCAGTATTTT
>TRBV18|TRBJ1-2|-|TRBD1
CASSPQGAAYGYTF
TGTGCCAGCTCACCTCAGGGGGCGGCCTATGGCTACACCTTC
>TRBV7-2|TRBJ1-2|-|-
CASSESRVNYGYTF
TGTGCCAGCAGCGAATCCAGGGTTAACTATGGCTACACCTTC
>TRBV4-1|TRBJ2-7|once|TRBD1
CASSQDGQGIGGSYEQYF
TGCGCCAGCAGCCAAGACGGACAGGGGATTGGGGGCTCCTACGAGCAGTACTTC
>TRBV10-3|TRBJ1-1|-|-
CAISIKQNTEAFF
TGTGCCATCAGCATAAAACAGAACACTGAAGCTTTCTTT
>TRBV3-1/TRBV3-2|TRBJ2-5|-|-
CASSQPGTTGETQYF
TGTGCCAGCAGCCAGCCAGGGACTACAGGGGAGACCCAGTACTTC
>TRBV6-5|TRBJ2-3|once|TRBD2
CASSYSLAGSTDTQYF
TGTGCCAGCAGTTACTCATTAGCGGGAAGCACAGATACGCAGTATTTT
>TRBV2|TRBJ1-5|-|-
CASTRVPESNQPQHF
TGTGCCAGCACGAGGGTACCAGAGAGCAATCAGCCCCAGCATTTT
>TRBV12-3/TRBV12-4|TRBJ1-4|-|TRBD1
CASSRGGDEKLFF
TGTGCCAGCAGCCGAGGGGGCGATGAAAAACTGTTTTTT
>TRBV28|TRBJ1-6|-|-
CASRDLDSPLHF
TGTGCCAGTCGGGATTTGGATTCACCCCTCCACTTT
>TRBV7-9|TRBJ1-2|-|-
CASSFQGQYGYTF
TGTGCCAGCAGCTTCCAGGGGCAGTATGGCTACACCTTC
>TRBV19|TRBJ1-5|-|-
CASSISRTVRVGNQPQHF
TGTGCCAGTAGTATATCCCGGACAGTCAGGGTCGGCAATCAGCCCCAGCATTTT
>TRBV9|TRBJ2-1|-|TRBD1
CASSKLTGTGEYNEQFF
TGTGCCAGCAGCAAACTTACCGGGACAGGGGAATACAATGAGCAGTTCTTC
>TRBV5-1|TRBJ2-5|-|TRBD1
CASRNTGQLQETQYF
TGCGCCAGCAGGAATACGGGACAGCTCCAAGAGACCCAGTACTTC
>TRBV5-1|TRBJ2-2|-|-
CASTVGDRKTGELFF
TGCGCCAGCACGGTAGGGGATCGTAAAACCGGGGAGCTGTTTTTT
>TRBV3-1/TRBV3-2|TRBJ2-1|-|TRBD2
CASSRSGLAGNEQFF
TGTGCCAGCAGCCGTTCGGGACTAGCGGGAAATGAGCAGTTCTTC
>TRBV19|TRBJ2-2|-|-
CASSSGTNTGELFF
TGTGCCAGTAGTAGCGGGACGAACACCGGGGAGCTGTTTTTT
>TRBV7-9|TRBJ1-1|-|-
CASTIRYGGAYEAFF
TGTGCCAGCACCATAAGGTACGGAGGGGCTTATGAAGCTTTCTTT
>TRBV28|TRBJ1-5|-|TRBD1
CASSRGGQGSQPQHF
TGTGCCAGCAGCCGAGGGGGACAGGGGAGTCAGCCCCAGCATTTT
>TRBV7-2|TRBJ2-6|-|-
CASSLGAGSGANVLTF
TGTGCCAGCAGCTTAGGGGCGGGCTCTGGGGCCAACGTCCTGACTTTC
>TRBV4-1|TRBJ2-3|-|TRBD2
CASSQLRGSTDTQYF
TGCGCCAGCAGCCAGTTGCGGGGGAGCACAGATACGCAGTATTTT
>TRBV19|TRBJ2-1|-|TRBD2
CASSGSGGVHNEQFF
TGTGCCAGTAGTGGTAGCGGGGGGGTCCACAATGAGCAGTTCTTC
>TRBV5-4|TRBJ1-5|once|-
CASSLDRDQPQHF
TGTGCCAGCAGCTTGGACAGGGATCAGCCCCAGCATTTT
>TRBV27|TRBJ1-6|-|TRBD1
CASSFSDRGNSPLHF
TGTGCCAGCAGTTTTTCCGACAGGGGAAATTCACCCCTCCACTTT
>TRBV18|TRBJ1-2|-|TRBD1
CASSPPGTVGYYGYTF
TGTGCCAGCTCACCTCCCGGGACAGTAGGGTACTATGGCTACACCTTC
>TRBV5-6|TRBJ2-3|-|TRBD2
CASSSLAGGRTQYF
TGTGCCAGCAGCTCTCTAGCGGGGGGCCGTACGCAGTATTTT
>TRBV5-8|TRBJ2-1|-|-
CASNRGRSSYNEQFF
TGTGCCAGCAACCGGGGTCGTAGCTCCTACAATGAGCAGTTCTTC